The sequence of this T cell receptor beta chain was determined in a study of identical twins. MiXCR, run by TCRdb on the 5' RACE reads, gives a single entry per CDR3 protein. Among approximately 890,000 distinct CDR3 sequences listed, 9% to 15% were seen once. Trimming removed 3 bases from V and 2 bases from J; junction bases left unmatched: 17. Germline CDR1 is SGHVS and CDR2 is FNYEAQ. The CDR3 loop spans 20 amino acids. Only a few counts were recorded for this clonotype. The same data also went into a second study, on yellow fever vaccine responses in identical twins.

Input material: PBMCs. This chain links TRBV7-6 with TRBJ2-3; the match to TRBD1 covers 10 bases. This receptor was taken from a young woman in good health. CDR3 protein: CASSFSSAGRDRGPTDTQYF. The DNA of the CDR3 is TGTGCCAGCAGCTTTAGCTCCGCAGGACGGGACAGGGGACCCACAGATACGCAGTATTTT.